A single sample gave rise to the 6 T cell receptor beta chains below, sequenced in a study of blood T cell repertoires in COVID-19. TCRdb's copy holds only in-frame clones and misses some; the assay was immunoSEQ multiplex PCR. Here the sample spans under 200,000 clones, around 87% being singletons. Specimen: peripheral blood. Source of these receptors: a man aged 18 to 30 with active or convalescent COVID-19.

The chain employs TRBV19 and TRBJ2-3; TRBD2 is a possible D gene (5 bases). CDR1 is LNHDA, CDR2 SQIVND, per germline (reference sequence). V shed 7 bases and J shed 0 bases, with 23 bases lying between them. CDR3 length: 18 residues. The CDR3, as DNA: TGTGCCAGTACCCTCCACCTTGAGACTATGGCTAGCACAGATACGCAGTATTTT. This encodes CASTLHLETMASTDTQYF. The full variable domain, with the rest looked up from reference TRBV19 and TRBJ2-3, is DGGITQSPKYLFRKEGQNVTLSCEQNLNHDAMYWYRQDPGQGLRLIYYSQIVNDFQKGDIAEGYSVSREKKESFPLTVTSAQKNPTAFYLCASTLHLETMASTDTQYFGPGTRLTVL.

The sample holds a few counts of this clone. The gene calls are TRBV5-1 and TRBJ2-1; D is possibly TRBD1 (5 bases). The CDR3 consists of 15 residues. CDR1 is SGHRS, CDR2 YFSETQ, per germline. With 4 bases removed from V and 6 bases from J, the gap between germline ends came to 17 bases. DNA for the CDR3: TGCGCCAGCAGCCCCGAAGGCTCAAGGGGCAATGAGCAGTTCTTC. This sequence encodes CASSPEGSRGNEQFF.

Turning to this clone: One junction end does not reproduce the germline sequence, and a read error may be involved. This rearrangement joins TRBV18 to TRBJ1-2, with D possibly TRBD1 on 5 matching bases. Per germline, CDR1 KGHSH and CDR2 LQKENI. The CDR3 is 13 residues long. The CDR3 nucleotides read TGTGCCAGCTCAACAGGCTACGGAGCCGGAGGGGCCTTC. It translates to CASSTGYGAGGAF.

The V and J genes are TRBV5-1 and TRBJ1-1, with 11 bases fitting TRBD1. Germline V CDR1 and CDR2: SGHRS, YFSETQ. The ends lost 6 bases at V and 0 bases at J; junction bases unmatched: 7. CDR3 length: 16 amino acids. In nucleotides, the CDR3 is TGCGCCAGCACCGTCAGGACAGGGGGCTTGAACACTGAAGCTTTCTTT. Residues: CASTVRTGGLNTEAFF.

V and J are TRBV3-1 (or the pseudogene TRBV3-2) and TRBJ2-1; 12 positions agree with TRBD2. Trimming cost V 6 bases and J 5 bases; bases outside gene matches: 8. In germline, CDR1 is LGHDT, CDR2 YNNKEL (reference sequence). This CDR3 region has 16 residues. The CDR3 DNA reads as TGTGCCAGCAGTCGTACTAGCGGGAGGACGAACAATGAGCAGTTCTTC. Translating it yields CASSRTSGRTNNEQFF.

The table lists this clone with a few counts. The rearrangement uses TRBV7-6 and TRBJ2-7, with 8 bases matching TRBD2. Trimming at V came to 3 bases and at J to 4 bases, leaving 5 bases not matched to a gene. This CDR3 contains 14 residues. CDR1 and CDR2 from the germline V gene are SGHVS and FNYEAQ. The CDR3 is CASSLTSAPYEQYF. CDR3 nucleotide sequence: TGTGCCAGCAGCTTGACTAGCGCTCCGTACGAGCAGTACTTC.